The sequence of this T cell receptor (beta chain) was determined in a study of shared clonotypes between healthy human individuals. Overall study findings and caveats: It was observed that 5% to 6% of naive CD4 clonotypes were shared across a few donors.

About this clone: Its antigen is still unknown.

This CDR3 spans 14 amino acids. Germline V CDR1 and CDR2: LGHNT, FRNRAP. Trimming removed 6 bases from V and 8 bases from J, with 17 bases in between. TCRdb's table, derived via immunoSEQ multiplex PCR, lists solely in-frame clones and lacks some. This sample has hundreds of thousands of clones, with 90% to 97% found just once. This clonotype was sampled from a woman in her twenties or thirties in good health. The rearrangement joins TRBV12-5 to TRBJ2-1; D perhaps matches TRBD2 (7 bases). The sample was naive CD4+ T cells sorted from blood. Subset specified: CD45RA+ positively selected. The CDR3 coding sequence is TGTGCTAGTGGGAAGGGGGAGGGCAAGTATGAGCAGTTCTTC. Translating gives CASGKGEGKYEQFF.